Shown below are 12 T cell receptor beta chains from a single sample sequenced in a study of T cell responses to AZD1222 COVID-19 vaccine. Data came from immunoSEQ multiplex PCR; TCRdb stores just in-frame clones and leaves some out. In the table there are 150,000 to 200,000 clones, 88% of which are singletons. The sequencing here drew on peripheral blood, taken on day 0 of AZD1222 vaccination. The receptors come from an adult in good health.

This chain uses TRBV27 with TRBJ1-4, with TRBD1 matching over 8 bases. The CDR3 spans 14 residues. Trimming removed 8 bases from V and 5 bases from J; junction bases left unmatched: 7. The germline V gene has CDR1 MNHEY and CDR2 SMNVEV (reference sequence). In DNA form, the CDR3 reads TGTGCCAGCGGGCGGGACAGGTCAAATGAAAAACTGTTTTTT. As protein: CASGRDRSNEKLFF.

This clone occurred once. The chain joins TRBV3-1 (or the pseudogene TRBV3-2) to TRBJ1-5, with D tentatively TRBD1 (5 bases). The CDR3 has 14 residues. V was pared by 0 bases and J by 7 bases, with 10 bases between. Germline V gene lookup returns CDR1 LGHDT and CDR2 YNNKEL (reference sequence). The CDR3 nucleotides are TGTGCCAGCAGCCAAGATCGAGGGGCCCAGCCCCAGCATTTT. It is translated as CASSQDRGAQPQHF.

The genes are TRBV6-1 and TRBJ1-5; D not certain. The CDR3 has 13 amino acids. The V end lost 2 bases, the J end lost 6 bases, and 8 bases lay between the germline ends. Looked up from germline, CDR1 is MNHNS and CDR2 is SASEGT. Here the CDR3 DNA reads TGTGCCAGCAGTGAACGAAATATTCAGCCCCAGCATTTT. Translated: CASSERNIQPQHF.

The rearrangement uses TRBV30 and TRBJ1-1, with a possible D match to TRBD1 (5 bases). CDR3 length: 14 residues. The germline CDR1 and CDR2 sequences are GTSNPN and SVGIG (reference sequence). V lost 2 bases and J 1 base, leaving 11 bases between the germline ends. The CDR3 sequence: CAWSMGRRNTEAFF. The CDR3 DNA reads as TGTGCCTGGAGTATGGGGCGGAGGAACACTGAAGCTTTCTTT.

CDR3 coding DNA: TGTGCCAGCAGCCTGTATACGTCACTTGGGACTGAAGCTTTCTTT. Translated: CASSLYTSLGTEAFF. The V call is TRBV5-5, the J call TRBJ1-1; D gene ambiguous. Germline values: CDR1 SGHKS, CDR2 YYEKEE (reference sequence). Trimming removed 4 bases at V and 5 bases at J, with 18 bases between. The length of the CDR3 is 15 residues.

This clone was counted a single time. The chain joins TRBV6-2 or TRBV6-3 to TRBJ1-1; no clear D gene. Deletions cut 4 bases from V and 5 bases from J, with 8 bases between. Germline loops: CDR1 MNHEY, CDR2 SVGEGT. The CDR3 is 12 amino acids. The CDR3 coding sequence is TGTGCCAGCAGTTCGTCGAGGACTGAAGCTTTCTTT. It encodes CASSSSRTEAFF.

This clone was observed a handful of times. Other DNA variants within this sample encode the same CDR3. The J gene is TRBJ1-1, the V gene TRBV16, with a weak D call TRBD1 (5 bases). Germline CDR1 KGHSY, CDR2 FQNENV. The CDR3 covers 13 residues. V gave up 2 bases and J gave up 5 bases, with 9 bases separating them. In nucleotides, the CDR3 is TGTGCCAGCAGCCAACTCAGGGAAACTGAAGCTTTCTTT. This translates into CASSQLRETEAFF.

This clone was picked up many times. The chain carries TRBV2 and TRBJ1-5; no definite D call. The CDR3 runs 15 residues. The germline V gene has CDR1 SNHLY and CDR2 FYNNEI. V lost 5 bases and J lost 2, with 13 bases in between. Here the CDR3 reads CASSLQMQGNQPQHF. The CDR3 region has the DNA TGTGCCAGCAGTCTTCAAATGCAGGGCAATCAGCCCCAGCATTTT.

V is TRBV7-2 and J is TRBJ2-3; 11 bases align to TRBD2. Germline V gene sequence: CDR1 SGHTA, CDR2 FQGNSA. This CDR3 contains 17 residues. V was clipped by 4 bases and J by 4 bases; unmatched bases: 10. CDR3 loop: CASSYRGVAGGADTQYF. In DNA, the CDR3 is TGTGCCAGCAGCTACCGGGGGGTAGCGGGAGGGGCAGATACGCAGTATTTT.

This chain uses TRBV24-1 with TRBJ2-5, with 8 bases fitting TRBD1. Looked up from germline, CDR1 is KGHDR and CDR2 is SFDVKD. The CDR3 sequence is 14 residues long. V lost 11 bases to trimming and J lost 7 bases; unmatched junction nucleotides: 14. CDR3 protein: CAIQTGVEFSTQYF. The CDR3, as DNA: TGTGCCATACAGACAGGGGTAGAATTTTCGACCCAGTACTTC.

The chain joins TRBV4-3 to TRBJ2-5; D is possibly TRBD1 (5 bases). V was shortened by 1 base and J by 5 bases, with 8 bases between the two germline ends. The CDR3 spans 13 residues. Germline V lookup: CDR1 LGHNA, CDR2 YSLEER. For the CDR3, the DNA is TGCGCCAGCAGCCAAGGCAGGGCTGAGACCCAGTACTTC. Protein product: CASSQGRAETQYF.

V and J are TRBV7-2 and TRBJ1-5; weak D call: TRBD1 (5 bases). The CDR3 consists of 13 residues. Per germline, CDR1 SGHTA and CDR2 FQGNSA. The V and J ends lost 4 bases and 6 bases respectively, with 10 bases between them. CDR3 nucleotide sequence: TGTGCCAGCAGCTACGGGGGGGTTCAGCCCCAGCATTTT. Translating it yields CASSYGGVQPQHF.